A single sample gave rise to the 17 T cell receptor beta chains below, sequenced in a study of T cells in Graves' hyperthyroidism and ophthalmopathy. The source material, RNA transcripts, was used to amplify TCR beta CDR3 regions. First-round RT-PCR with HTBI primers amplified the TCR CDR3 region. Via MiXCR, TCRdb re-called the multiplex PCR reads, giving one row per CDR3 protein. The table records about 360,000 distinct CDR3 sequences, about 25% of them present only once. Sequenced: blood. Receptors were obtained from a man aged 45 to 65 with Graves' hyperthyroidism.

This clonotype was counted a few times. The chain has TRBV6-1 and TRBJ1-1, with D tentatively TRBD1 (6 bases). This CDR3 has 14 amino acids. The V end lost 5 bases, the J end lost 3 bases, and 13 bases lay between the germline ends. Germline V gives CDR1 MNHNS, CDR2 SASEGT. CDR3 residues: CASSTDSWYTEAFF. For the CDR3, the DNA is TGTGCCAGCAGTACGGACAGCTGGTACACTGAAGCTTTCTTT.

This clonotype has a handful of counts. As DNA, the CDR3 is TGTGCCAGCAGCCCAAAATATGGGGCAGGGGCCGGTACCGGGGAGCTGTTTTTT. Its protein product is CASSPKYGAGAGTGELFF. The V call is TRBV11-2, the J call TRBJ2-2; possibly TRBD1 for D (6 bases). The germline V gene encodes CDR1 SGHAT and CDR2 FQNNGV. V was shortened by 5 bases and J by 5 bases, with 24 bases between the two germline ends. This CDR3 is built from 18 residues.

This clonotype appeared many times. J is TRBJ2-7 and V is TRBV25-1; no firm D call. Per germline, CDR1 MGHDK and CDR2 SYGVNS. The CDR3 has 11 amino acids. Between the trimmed V and J ends, which lost 5 bases and 7 bases, there was a span of 9 bases. Here the CDR3 DNA reads TGTGCCAGCAGTTCCTTAGGAGAGCAGTACTTC. Translated: CASSSLGEQYF.

The rearrangement uses TRBV27 and TRBJ2-1, with 7 bases aligning to TRBD2. Germline loops: CDR1 MNHEY, CDR2 SMNVEV (reference sequence). CDR3 length equals 16 residues. Germline trimming cut 6 bases from V and 2 bases from J; bases unmatched to any gene: 10. The CDR3 here is CASRPATSRTYNEQFF. The CDR3 DNA is TGTGCCAGCAGACCAGCGACTAGCAGAACCTACAATGAGCAGTTCTTC.

V usage is TRBV5-1 and J usage is TRBJ1-2; 11 nucleotides match TRBD1. Looked up from germline, CDR1 is SGHRS and CDR2 is YFSETQ. The length of the CDR3 is 15 residues. With V trimmed by 4 bases and J by 5 bases, 7 bases remained unmatched. The DNA for the CDR3 is TGCGCCAGCAGCCCCGGACAGGGGGCGGTTTATGGCTACACCTTC. It translates to CASSPGQGAVYGYTF.

This CDR3 is CASSPSQTYNEQFF. The CDR3 DNA follows: TGTGCCAGCTCACCGTCACAGACCTACAATGAGCAGTTCTTC. V and J are TRBV18 and TRBJ2-1, with unresolved D. The CDR3 runs to 14 residues. V shed 3 bases and J shed 2 bases, with 8 bases lying between them. Germline V gene lookup returns CDR1 KGHSH and CDR2 LQKENI.

This clonotype showed up just a few times. V usage is TRBV10-3 and J usage is TRBJ2-5; a weak D match, TRBD2 (6 bases). Germline CDR1 is ENHRY and CDR2 is SYGVKD. The CDR3 sequence is 14 residues long. V was clipped by 5 bases and J by 5 bases, with 15 bases between them. CDR3 in amino acids: CAISPLGGEETQYF. The CDR3 nucleotides read TGTGCCATCAGTCCGCTGGGGGGAGAGGAGACCCAGTACTTC.

In the case of this clonotype: With a much larger clone just one base away, this may be a read error. This chain uses TRBV7-9 with TRBJ2-1; 7 bases line up with TRBD2. The ends lost 5 bases at V and 5 bases at J; junction bases unmatched: 9. This CDR3 has 15 residues. Germline CDR1 and CDR2: SEHNR and FQNEAQ (reference sequence). In nucleotides, the CDR3 is TGTGCCAGCAGCCTTACTAGCGCGTTACACAATGAGCAGTTCTTC. Amino acid sequence: CASSLTSALHNEQFF. The variable domain in full, completed from reference TRBV7-9 and TRBJ2-1, reads DTGVSQNPRHKITKRGQNVTFRCDPISEHNRLYWYRQTLGQGPEFLTYFQNEAQLEKSRLLSDRFSAERPKGSFSTLEIQRTEQGDSAMYLCASSLTSALHNEQFFGPGTRLTVL.

This clonotype was counted a few times. This chain uses TRBV24-1 with TRBJ2-1, with D maybe TRBD1 (5 bases). This CDR3 comprises 14 residues. V lost 3 bases and J lost 6, with 11 bases in between. Germline V gene lookup returns CDR1 KGHDR and CDR2 SFDVKD. In DNA form, the CDR3 reads TGTGCCACCAGTGATAAAGGGGCGAGCAATGAGCAGTTCTTC. Translated: CATSDKGASNEQFF.

The rearrangement links TRBV2 to TRBJ2-5; D tentatively fits TRBD1 or TRBD2 (5 bases each). Germline V gene data show CDR1 as SNHLY and CDR2 as FYNNEI. This CDR3 has 13 amino acids. Deletions cut 8 bases from V and 5 bases from J, with 15 bases between. The CDR3 DNA reads TGTGCCAGCGGTCGGGACCTCGCGGAGACCCAGTACTTC. This sequence encodes CASGRDLAETQYF. Based on the CDR3 plus reference TRBV2 and TRBJ2-5, the full variable domain is EPEVTQTPSHQVTQMGQEVILRCVPISNHLYFYWYRQILGQKVEFLVSFYNNEISEKSEIFDDQFSVERPDGSNFTLKIRSTKLEDSAMYFCASGRDLAETQYFGPGTRLLVL.

This clonotype was seen only a few times. This chain uses TRBV12-3 or TRBV12-4 with TRBJ1-1, with no clear D. The CDR3 runs 13 residues. V was shortened by 7 bases and J by 3 bases, with 12 bases between the two germline ends. CDR3 residues: CASTPDYYTEAFF. CDR3 coding DNA: TGTGCCAGCACCCCGGATTATTACACTGAAGCTTTCTTT.

This clonotype was counted once. V is TRBV18 and J is TRBJ2-1; 10 positions agree with TRBD1. Germline CDR1 is KGHSH and CDR2 is LQKENI. The CDR3 has 12 amino acids. With V trimmed by 8 bases and J by 13 bases, 8 bases remained unmatched. CDR3 amino acids: CASPLGQGSQFF. The CDR3 DNA reads TGTGCCAGCCCACTGGGACAGGGGTCTCAGTTCTTC.

The chain uses TRBV7-9 and TRBJ2-1; 9 positions match TRBD1. Unmatched junction bases numbered 12, after V lost 5 bases and J lost 13 bases. This CDR3 has 14 amino acids. Germline values: CDR1 SEHNR, CDR2 FQNEAQ (reference sequence). Here the CDR3 reads CASSRDRALPPQFF. The CDR3 DNA reads TGTGCCAGCAGCCGGGACAGGGCCCTACCCCCACAGTTCTTC.

V and J are TRBV5-1 and TRBJ2-7, with a tentative D call TRBD1 (6 bases). The germline gives CDR1 SGHRS, CDR2 YFSETQ. The CDR3 runs to 15 residues. Trimming took 3 bases from V and 2 from J, leaving 15 bases between them. CDR3 DNA: TGCGCCAGCAGCTCAGCCCCGAGGGGGACCTACGAGCAGTACTTC. The encoded protein is CASSSAPRGTYEQYF.

This clonotype was found a few times. The chain couples TRBV20-1 to TRBJ2-3; TRBD2 is a possible D gene (5 bases). This CDR3 is built from 12 residues. The germline V gene encodes CDR1 DFQATT and CDR2 SNEGSKA (reference sequence). V was clipped by 1 base and J by 4 bases, with 6 bases between them. The CDR3 DNA reads TGCAGTGCTAGAGGCGGGTCAGATACGCAGTATTTT. It codes for CSARGGSDTQYF.

This clonotype came up a few times. The gene calls are TRBV24-1 and TRBJ2-5, with D possibly being TRBD2 (6 bases). Germline V gives CDR1 KGHDR, CDR2 SFDVKD. The CDR3 runs to 16 residues. V was shortened by 2 bases and J by 2 bases, with 14 bases between the two germline ends. The CDR3 is CATSDSYGTPQETQYF. CDR3 nucleotide sequence: TGTGCCACCAGTGATTCTTACGGGACTCCACAAGAGACCCAGTACTTC.

The V call is TRBV7-3, the J call TRBJ2-4, with a weak D call TRBD2 (5 bases). Germline V gives CDR1 SGHTA, CDR2 FQGTGA. Trimming took off 0 bases at V and 3 bases at J, with 15 bases between the two ends. This CDR3 comprises 17 residues. The CDR3 sequence is CASSLTASRADKNIQYF. The CDR3 DNA reads TGTGCCAGCAGCTTAACAGCTAGCCGGGCGGACAAAAACATTCAGTACTTC.